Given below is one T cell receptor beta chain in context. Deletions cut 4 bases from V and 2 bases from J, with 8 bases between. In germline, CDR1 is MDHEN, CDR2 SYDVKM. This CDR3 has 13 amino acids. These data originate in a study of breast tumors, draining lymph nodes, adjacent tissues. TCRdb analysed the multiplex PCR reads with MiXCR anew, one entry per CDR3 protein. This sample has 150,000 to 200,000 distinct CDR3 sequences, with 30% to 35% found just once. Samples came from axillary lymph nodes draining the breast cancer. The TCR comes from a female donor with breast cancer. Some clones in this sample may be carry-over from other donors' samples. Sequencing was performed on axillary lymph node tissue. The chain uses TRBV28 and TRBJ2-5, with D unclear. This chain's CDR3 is CASSSADQETQYF. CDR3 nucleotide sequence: TGTGCCAGCAGTTCAGCAGATCAAGAGACCCAGTACTTC.